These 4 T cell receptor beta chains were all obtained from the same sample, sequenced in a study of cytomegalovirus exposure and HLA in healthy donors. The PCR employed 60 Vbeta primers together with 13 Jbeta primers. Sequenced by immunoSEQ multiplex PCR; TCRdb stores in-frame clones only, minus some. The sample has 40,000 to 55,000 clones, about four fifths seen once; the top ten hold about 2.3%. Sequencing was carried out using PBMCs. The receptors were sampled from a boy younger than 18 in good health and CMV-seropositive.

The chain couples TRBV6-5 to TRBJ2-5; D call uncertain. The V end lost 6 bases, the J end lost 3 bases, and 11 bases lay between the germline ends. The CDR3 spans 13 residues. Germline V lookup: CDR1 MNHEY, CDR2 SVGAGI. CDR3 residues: CASSPSEKETQYF. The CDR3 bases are TGTGCCAGCAGCCCCAGTGAAAAAGAGACCCAGTACTTC.

The CDR3 nucleotides read TGTGCCAGCAGCTTAGGTGGGACAGACTATGGCTACACCTTC. It translates to CASSLGGTDYGYTF. J is TRBJ1-2 and V is TRBV7-3; 7 bases are a match to TRBD1. The V and J ends lost 2 bases and 3 bases, in that order; junction bases with no gene match: 3. The length of the CDR3 is 14 residues. Germline loops: CDR1 SGHTA, CDR2 FQGTGA.

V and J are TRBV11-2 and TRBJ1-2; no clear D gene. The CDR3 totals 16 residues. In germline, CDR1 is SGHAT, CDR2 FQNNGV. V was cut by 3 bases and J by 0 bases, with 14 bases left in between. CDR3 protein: CASSFYRNVANYGYTF. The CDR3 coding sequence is TGTGCCAGCAGCTTCTACCGAAATGTGGCTAACTATGGCTACACCTTC.

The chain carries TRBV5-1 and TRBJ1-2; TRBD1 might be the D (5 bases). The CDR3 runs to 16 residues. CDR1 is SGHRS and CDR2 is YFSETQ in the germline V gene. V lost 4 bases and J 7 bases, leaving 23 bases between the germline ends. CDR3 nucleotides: TGCGCCAGCAGCCCACTCCTGGGCGACAGTCCGCGTGGCTACACCTTC. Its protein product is CASSPLLGDSPRGYTF.